These 21 T cell receptor beta chains were all obtained from the same sample, sequenced in a study of STAT5B mutations in CD4+ large granular lymphocyte leukemia. The protocol was immunoSEQ multiplex PCR, while the TCRdb copy is restricted to in-frame clones and leaves out a portion. The sample consists of about 21,000 clones, roughly 75% of them appearing once. Sequenced input: CD4+ T cells from blood buffy coats. These receptors were collected from a human donor in good health.

This rearrangement joins TRBV5-6 to TRBJ2-3, with 9 nucleotides matching TRBD2. Germline-derived CDR1 and CDR2 are SGHDT and YYEEEE. Germline trimming cut 1 base from V and 2 bases from J; bases unmatched to any gene: 2. The CDR3 runs to 15 residues. CDR3 nucleotide sequence: TGTGCCAGCAGCTTGACTAGCGGGTCCACAGATACGCAGTATTTT. Residues: CASSLTSGSTDTQYF.

This rearrangement joins TRBV5-1 to TRBJ2-1, with 7 positions matching TRBD2. Germline CDR1 and CDR2: SGHRS and YFSETQ. The CDR3 consists of 17 residues. V dropped 4 bases and J dropped 9; count of bases not matched to a gene: 19. The CDR3 reads CASSRTAGGIKRGEQFF. CDR3 sequence (DNA): TGCGCCAGCAGCAGGACCGCCGGCGGGATAAAGCGGGGTGAGCAGTTCTTC.

This chain uses TRBV11-2 with TRBJ2-7; TRBD2 matches 7 bases. This CDR3 spans 13 amino acids. Germline assignment: CDR1 SGHAT and CDR2 FQNNGV. V lost 1 base and J lost 6; bases outside the gene matches: 3. Written as DNA, the CDR3 is TGTGCCAGCAGCTTAGGCGGGAGTTTCGAGCAGTACTTC. This translates into CASSLGGSFEQYF.

This rearrangement joins TRBV19 to TRBJ2-1, with 10 bases fitting TRBD1. This CDR3 is built from 15 residues. The germline CDR1 and CDR2 sequences are LNHDA and SQIVND (reference sequence). V shed 4 bases, J shed 4 bases, and the junction held 4 bases outside the gene matches. CDR3 in DNA: TGTGCCAGTAGTAAGGGACAGGGGTATTACAATGAGCAGTTCTTC. Its protein is CASSKGQGYYNEQFF.

V usage is TRBV5-1 and J usage is TRBJ1-2; 8 bases fit TRBD1. This CDR3 has 14 residues. Trimming removed 4 bases from V and 11 bases from J; junction bases left unmatched: 13. CDR1 SGHRS and CDR2 YFSETQ come from the germline V gene. CDR3 bases: TGCGCCAGCAGCCAGACAGGGGACCCTCTTGGATACACCTTC. This codes for CASSQTGDPLGYTF.

The V and J genes are TRBV5-6 and TRBJ2-1; D is uncertain. V lost 4 bases, J lost 5 bases, and 16 bases lay in between. CDR1 SGHDT and CDR2 YYEEEE come from the germline V gene. The CDR3 covers 15 residues. The CDR3 region has the DNA TGTGCCAGCAGCCAAAACGGTTTGGGGAACAATGAGCAGTTCTTC. Residues: CASSQNGLGNNEQFF.

This clone was observed once. V usage is TRBV7-9 and J usage is TRBJ2-2; tentatively, D is TRBD2 (5 bases). Per germline, CDR1 SEHNR and CDR2 FQNEAQ (reference sequence). V dropped 2 bases and J dropped 1 base, with 14 bases sitting between them. The CDR3 has 17 amino acids. In DNA form, the CDR3 reads TGTGCCAGCAGCTTACTAGGACTCCACCAGAACACCGGGGAGCTGTTTTTT. Residues: CASSLLGLHQNTGELFF.

This clone was observed a handful of times. This rearrangement joins TRBV29-1 to TRBJ1-3, with D unclear. V was cut by 3 bases and J by 8 bases, with 14 bases left in between. CDR3 length: 13 residues. Germline assignment: CDR1 SQVTM and CDR2 ANQGSEA. The CDR3 spells CSVEEGLADTIYF. The CDR3 nucleotides read TGCAGCGTTGAGGAGGGTTTAGCGGACACCATATATTTT. Based on the CDR3 plus reference TRBV29-1 and TRBJ1-3, the full variable domain is SAVISQKPSRDICQRGTSLTIQCQVDSQVTMMFWYRQQPGQSLTLIATANQGSEATYESGFVIDKFPISRPNLTFSTLTVSNMSPEDSSIYLCSVEEGLADTIYFGEGSWLTVV.

The rearrangement uses TRBV11-2 and TRBJ2-2; TRBD2 matches 7 bases. Germline assignment: CDR1 SGHAT and CDR2 FQNNGV. V lost 5 bases to trimming and J lost 4 bases; unmatched junction nucleotides: 10. The CDR3 sequence is 16 residues long. CDR3 sequence: CASSNRGEGGTGELFF. Here the CDR3 DNA reads TGTGCCAGCAGCAATCGGGGGGAGGGCGGCACCGGGGAGCTGTTTTTT.

The rearrangement joins TRBV6-1 to TRBJ2-1, with 7 bases identical to TRBD2. J lost 2 bases, V lost 3 bases, and 4 bases had no gene match. CDR3 length: 15 amino acids. The V gene's germline CDR1 is MNHNS and CDR2 SASEGT. CDR3 sequence reads: CASSEAGATYNEQFF. Written as DNA, the CDR3 is TGTGCCAGCAGTGAGGCGGGAGCGACCTACAATGAGCAGTTCTTC.

This chain connects TRBV19 to TRBJ2-3; a possible D gene is TRBD2 (6 bases). Germline CDR1 and CDR2: LNHDA and SQIVND (reference sequence). V was trimmed by 5 bases and J by 2 bases, leaving 14 bases between them. The CDR3 covers 15 residues. The CDR3 coding sequence is TGTGCCAGTAGTCTCGCGGCGGGGAACACAGATACGCAGTATTTT. Translation gives CASSLAAGNTDTQYF.

V usage is TRBV10-3 and J usage is TRBJ1-2; 11 bases agree with TRBD1. The germline V gene has CDR1 ENHRY and CDR2 SYGVKD. This CDR3 contains 15 residues. V dropped 3 bases and J dropped 4; count of bases not matched to a gene: 4. For the CDR3, the DNA is TGTGCCATCAGTGAAGGGGGACAGGGGGGCTATGGCTACACCTTC. Protein: CAISEGGQGGYGYTF.

The chain links TRBV15 to TRBJ2-1, with D possibly matching TRBD1 (6 bases). V was shortened by 0 bases and J by 4 bases, with 13 bases between the two germline ends. CDR3 length: 16 amino acids. From germline, CDR1 is LNHNV and CDR2 YYDKDF (reference sequence). The CDR3 nucleotides read TGTGCCACCAGCAGAGATATGACAGGTTTTTACAATGAGCAGTTCTTC. This sequence encodes CATSRDMTGFYNEQFF.

This clone was seen a single time. The chain couples TRBV10-1 to TRBJ2-5; 10 bases are shared with TRBD1. The J call may be incorrect, as the DNA end agrees better with TRBJ2-7. Looked up from germline, CDR1 is WNHNN and CDR2 is SYGVQD (reference sequence). The CDR3 totals 15 residues. CDR3 coding DNA: TGCGCCAACGGGGCCCGGGACAGGGGATCCTACGAGCAGTACTTC. Its translation: CANGARDRGSYEQYF.

J is TRBJ2-7 and V is TRBV19; D gene ambiguous. The V and J ends lost 6 bases and 9 bases respectively, with 12 bases between them. Per germline, CDR1 LNHDA and CDR2 SQIVND (reference sequence). The CDR3 runs 11 residues. CDR3 in amino acids: CASSDLVGQYF. CDR3 in DNA: TGTGCCAGTAGCGATTTGGTCGGGCAGTACTTC.

The rearrangement links TRBV25-1 to TRBJ2-2; TRBD1 might be the D (5 bases). CDR3 size: 15 residues. Germline values: CDR1 MGHDK, CDR2 SYGVNS. Deletions cut 6 bases from V and 4 bases from J, with 15 bases between. CDR3 sequence: CASSPQARATGELFF. CDR3 DNA: TGTGCCAGCAGCCCACAGGCAAGAGCCACCGGGGAGCTGTTTTTT.

This clone was seen once. The rearrangement joins TRBV5-8 to TRBJ2-7, with D maybe TRBD1 (5 bases). CDR3 size: 11 residues. Germline values: CDR1 SGHTS, CDR2 YDEGEE. Between the trimmed V and J ends, which lost 4 bases and 9 bases, there was a span of 11 bases. In DNA, the CDR3 is TGTGCCAGCAGCCTGCAAAGGGGGCAGTACTTC. It yields the protein CASSLQRGQYF. Drawing the rest from reference TRBV5-8 and TRBJ2-7, the complete variable domain is EAGVTQSPTHLIKTRGQQATLRCSPISGHTSVYWYQQALGLGLQFLLWYDEGEERNRGNFPPRFSGRQFPNYSSELNVNALELEDSALYLCASSLQRGQYFGPGTRLTVT.

J is TRBJ2-7 and V is TRBV7-9, with 11 bases aligning to TRBD2. Germline-derived CDR1 and CDR2 are SEHNR and FQNEAQ (reference sequence). V lost 6 bases to trimming and J lost 3 bases; unmatched junction nucleotides: 7. This CDR3 region has 15 residues. As DNA, the CDR3 is TGTGCCAGCAGGCCCCCGGGGACTAGCGGCTACGAGCAGTACTTC. It specifies CASRPPGTSGYEQYF.

V gene TRBV5-6 combines with J gene TRBJ2-4; no definite D call. Trimming removed 1 base at V and 0 bases at J, with 5 bases between. The germline V gene encodes CDR1 SGHDT and CDR2 YYEEEE. The CDR3 covers 14 residues. For the CDR3, the DNA is TGTGCCAGCAGCTTGCAACTAGCCAAAAACATTCAGTACTTC. The encoded protein is CASSLQLAKNIQYF. Full variable domain (outside the CDR3, taken from reference TRBV5-6 and TRBJ2-4): DAGVTQSPTHLIKTRGQQVTLRCSPKSGHDTVSWYQQALGQGPQFIFQYYEEEERQRGNFPDRFSGHQFPNYSSELNVNALLLGDSALYLCASSLQLAKNIQYFGAGTRLSVL.

The chain recombines TRBV27 with TRBJ2-3; 8 bases fit TRBD2. The junction had 4 bases not matched to a gene; V was cut back by 2 bases and J by 0 bases. CDR3 size: 16 residues. The V gene's germline CDR1 is MNHEY and CDR2 SMNVEV (reference sequence). The CDR3 here is CASSLRLAGSTDTQYF. The CDR3 coding sequence is TGTGCCAGCAGTTTAAGGCTAGCGGGTAGCACAGATACGCAGTATTTT.

This clone came up once. CDR3 region: CASSHRPVAGVGNEQFF. In nucleotides, the CDR3 is TGTGCCAGCAGCCACCGTCCGGTAGCGGGAGTGGGGAATGAGCAGTTCTTC. This sequence joins TRBV7-9 and TRBJ2-1; 9 bases match TRBD2. Germline loops: CDR1 SEHNR, CDR2 FQNEAQ (reference sequence). The CDR3 extends over 17 amino acids. Trimming took 5 bases from V and 7 from J; bases not matched to a gene: 15.